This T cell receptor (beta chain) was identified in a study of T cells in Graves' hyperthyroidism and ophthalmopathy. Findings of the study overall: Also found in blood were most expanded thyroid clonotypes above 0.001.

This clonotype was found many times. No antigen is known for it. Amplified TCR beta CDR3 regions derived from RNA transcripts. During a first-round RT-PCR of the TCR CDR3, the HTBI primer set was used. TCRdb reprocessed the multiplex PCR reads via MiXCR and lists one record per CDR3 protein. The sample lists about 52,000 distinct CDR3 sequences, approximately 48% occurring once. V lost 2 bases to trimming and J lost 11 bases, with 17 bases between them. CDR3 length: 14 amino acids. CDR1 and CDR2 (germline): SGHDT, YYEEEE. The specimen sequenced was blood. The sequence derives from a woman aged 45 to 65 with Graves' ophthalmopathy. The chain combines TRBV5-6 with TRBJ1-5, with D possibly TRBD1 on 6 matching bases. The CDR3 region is CASSFSGTPDAQHF. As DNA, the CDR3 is TGTGCCAGCAGCTTTTCCGGGACACCCGATGCCCAGCATTTT.